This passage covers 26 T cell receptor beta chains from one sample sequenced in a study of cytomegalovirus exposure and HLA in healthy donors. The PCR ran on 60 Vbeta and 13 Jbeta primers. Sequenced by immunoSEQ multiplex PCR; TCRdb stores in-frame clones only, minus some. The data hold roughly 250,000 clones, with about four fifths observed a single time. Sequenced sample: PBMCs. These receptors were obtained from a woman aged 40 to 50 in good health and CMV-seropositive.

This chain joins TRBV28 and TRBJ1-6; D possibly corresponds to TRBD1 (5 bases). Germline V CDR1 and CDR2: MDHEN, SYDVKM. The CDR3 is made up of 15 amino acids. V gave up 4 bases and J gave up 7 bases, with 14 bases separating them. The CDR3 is CASSSYVRGNSPLHF. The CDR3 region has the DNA TGTGCCAGCAGTTCCTATGTTAGGGGAAATTCACCCCTCCACTTT.

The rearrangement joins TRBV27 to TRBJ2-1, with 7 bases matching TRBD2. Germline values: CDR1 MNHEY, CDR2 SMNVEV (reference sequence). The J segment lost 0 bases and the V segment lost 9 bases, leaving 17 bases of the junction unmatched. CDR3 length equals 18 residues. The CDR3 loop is CARLEVKLAPSSYNEQFF. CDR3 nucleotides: TGTGCCAGATTAGAGGTAAAACTAGCGCCGAGCTCCTACAATGAGCAGTTCTTC.

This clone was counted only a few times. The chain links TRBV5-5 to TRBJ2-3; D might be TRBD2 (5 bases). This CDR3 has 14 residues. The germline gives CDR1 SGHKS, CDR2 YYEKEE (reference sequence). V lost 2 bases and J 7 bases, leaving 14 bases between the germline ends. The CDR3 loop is CASSFSGIGNTQYF. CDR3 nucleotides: TGTGCCAGCAGCTTCTCTGGGATCGGGAATACGCAGTATTTT.

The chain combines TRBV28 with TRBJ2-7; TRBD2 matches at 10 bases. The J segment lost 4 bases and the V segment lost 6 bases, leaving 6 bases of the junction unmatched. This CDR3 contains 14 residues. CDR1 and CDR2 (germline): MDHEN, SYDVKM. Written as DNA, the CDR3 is TGTGCCAGCAGCTCTAGCGGGGGAGAATACGAGCAGTACTTC. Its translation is CASSSSGGEYEQYF.

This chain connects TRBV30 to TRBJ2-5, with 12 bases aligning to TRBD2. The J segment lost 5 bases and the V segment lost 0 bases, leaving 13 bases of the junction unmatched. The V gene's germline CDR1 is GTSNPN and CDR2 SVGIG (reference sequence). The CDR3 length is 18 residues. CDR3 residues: CAWSVFRASGRAAETQYF. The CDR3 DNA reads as TGTGCCTGGAGTGTATTTCGTGCTAGCGGGAGGGCGGCGGAGACCCAGTACTTC.

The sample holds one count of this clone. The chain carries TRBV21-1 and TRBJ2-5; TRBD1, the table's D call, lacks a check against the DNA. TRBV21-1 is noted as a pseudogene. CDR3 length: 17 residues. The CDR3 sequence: CASATGTGVRQEETQYF. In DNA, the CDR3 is TGTGCCAGCGCCACCGGGACAGGGGTCCGTCAGGAAGAGACCCAGTACTTC.

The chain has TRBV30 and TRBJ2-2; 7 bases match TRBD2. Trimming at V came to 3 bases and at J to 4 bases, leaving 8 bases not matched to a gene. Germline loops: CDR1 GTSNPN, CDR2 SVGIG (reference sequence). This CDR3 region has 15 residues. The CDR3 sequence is CAWRKRDLVTGELFF. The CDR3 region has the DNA TGTGCCTGGAGAAAGCGGGATTTGGTCACCGGGGAGCTGTTTTTT.

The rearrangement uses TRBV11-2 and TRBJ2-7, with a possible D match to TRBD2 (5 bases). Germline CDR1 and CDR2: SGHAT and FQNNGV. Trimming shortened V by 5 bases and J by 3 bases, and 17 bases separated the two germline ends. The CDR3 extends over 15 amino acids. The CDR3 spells CASSPILGRDYEQYF. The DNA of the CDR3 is TGTGCCAGCAGCCCGATACTCGGACGGGACTACGAGCAGTACTTC.

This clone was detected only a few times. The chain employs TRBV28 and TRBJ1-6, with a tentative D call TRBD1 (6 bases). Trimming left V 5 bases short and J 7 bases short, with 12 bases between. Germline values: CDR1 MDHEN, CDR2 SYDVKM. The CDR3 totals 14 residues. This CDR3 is CASSPGTKNSPLHF. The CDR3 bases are TGTGCCAGCAGTCCCGGGACAAAGAATTCACCCCTCCACTTT.

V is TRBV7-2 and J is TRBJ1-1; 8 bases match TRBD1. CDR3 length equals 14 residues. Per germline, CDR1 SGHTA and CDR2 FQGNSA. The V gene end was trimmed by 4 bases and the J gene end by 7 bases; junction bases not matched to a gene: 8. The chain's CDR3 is CASSSQDRAGEAFF. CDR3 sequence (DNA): TGTGCCAGCAGCTCCCAGGACAGGGCCGGTGAAGCTTTCTTT.

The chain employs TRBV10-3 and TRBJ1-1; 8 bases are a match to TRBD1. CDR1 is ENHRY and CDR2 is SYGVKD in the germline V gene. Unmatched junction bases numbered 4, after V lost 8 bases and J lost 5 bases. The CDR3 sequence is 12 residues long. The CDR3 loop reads CAIQGAGTEAFF. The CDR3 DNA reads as TGTGCCATCCAGGGGGCAGGGACTGAAGCTTTCTTT.

CDR3 residues: CASSETGFLGYTF. In DNA form, the CDR3 reads TGTGCCAGCAGTGAGACAGGGTTCCTTGGCTACACCTTC. This chain links TRBV7-9 with TRBJ1-2, with TRBD1 matching over 7 bases. The CDR3 is made up of 13 amino acids. Germline trimming cut 6 bases from V and 7 bases from J; bases unmatched to any gene: 8. The V gene's germline CDR1 is SEHNR and CDR2 FQNEAQ (reference sequence).

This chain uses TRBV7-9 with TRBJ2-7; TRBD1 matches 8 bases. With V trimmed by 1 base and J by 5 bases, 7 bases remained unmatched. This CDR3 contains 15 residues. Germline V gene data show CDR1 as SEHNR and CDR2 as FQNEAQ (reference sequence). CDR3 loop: CASSLGQGAINEQYF. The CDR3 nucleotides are TGTGCCAGCAGCTTAGGCCAGGGGGCTATTAACGAGCAGTACTTC.

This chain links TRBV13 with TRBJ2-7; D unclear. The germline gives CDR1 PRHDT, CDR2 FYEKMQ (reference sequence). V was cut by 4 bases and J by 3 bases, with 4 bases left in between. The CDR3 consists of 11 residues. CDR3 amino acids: CASSSLYEQYF. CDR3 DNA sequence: TGTGCCAGCAGCTCTCTCTACGAGCAGTACTTC.

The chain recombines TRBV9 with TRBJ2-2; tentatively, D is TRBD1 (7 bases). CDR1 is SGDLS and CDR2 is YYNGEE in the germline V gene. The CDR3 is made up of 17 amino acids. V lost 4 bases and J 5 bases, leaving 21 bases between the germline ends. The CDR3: CASSFSPAGGKTGELFF. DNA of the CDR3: TGTGCCAGCAGCTTTAGCCCCGCAGGGGGGAAAACCGGGGAGCTGTTTTTT.

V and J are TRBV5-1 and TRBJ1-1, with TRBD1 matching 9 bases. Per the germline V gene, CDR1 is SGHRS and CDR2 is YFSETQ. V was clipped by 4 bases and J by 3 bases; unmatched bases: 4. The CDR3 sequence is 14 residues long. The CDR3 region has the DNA TGCGCCAGCAGCGGACAGGGGTCGGACACTGAAGCTTTCTTT. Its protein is CASSGQGSDTEAFF.

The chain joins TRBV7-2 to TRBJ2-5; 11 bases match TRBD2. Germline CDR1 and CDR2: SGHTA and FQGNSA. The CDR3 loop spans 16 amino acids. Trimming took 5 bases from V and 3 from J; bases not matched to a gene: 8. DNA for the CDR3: TGTGCCAGCAGCCGAGGGACGGGACTAGCGGAAGAGACCCAGTACTTC. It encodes CASSRGTGLAEETQYF.

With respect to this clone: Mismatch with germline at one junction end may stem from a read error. This CDR3 reads CASSLRAPGANGLTF. As DNA, the CDR3 is TGTGCCAGCAGCTTACGAGCCCCTGGGGCCAACGGCCTGACTTTC. The chain is built from TRBV7-2 and TRBJ2-6, with a possible D match to TRBD1 (5 bases). The CDR3 is 15 amino acids. CDR1 is SGHTA, CDR2 FQGNSA, per germline.

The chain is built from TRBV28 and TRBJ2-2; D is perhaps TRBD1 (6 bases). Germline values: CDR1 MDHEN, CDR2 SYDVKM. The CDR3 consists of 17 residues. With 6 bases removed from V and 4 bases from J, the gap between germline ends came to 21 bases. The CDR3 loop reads CASSVRATGRVTGELFF. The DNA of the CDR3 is TGTGCCAGCAGCGTGCGGGCGACAGGTCGGGTCACCGGGGAGCTGTTTTTT.

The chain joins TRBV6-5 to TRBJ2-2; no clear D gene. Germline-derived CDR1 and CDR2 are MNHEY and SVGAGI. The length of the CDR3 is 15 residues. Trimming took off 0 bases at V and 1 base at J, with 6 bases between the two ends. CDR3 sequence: CASSYSRMNTGELFF. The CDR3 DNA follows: TGTGCCAGCAGTTACTCGAGGATGAACACCGGGGAGCTGTTTTTT.

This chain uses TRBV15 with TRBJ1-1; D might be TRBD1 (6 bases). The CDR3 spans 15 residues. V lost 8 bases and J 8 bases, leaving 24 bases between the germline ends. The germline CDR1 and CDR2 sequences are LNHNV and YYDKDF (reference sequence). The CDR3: CATVLRAHRGAEAFF. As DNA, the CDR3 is TGTGCCACCGTCCTGCGGGCGCACCGGGGGGCGGAAGCTTTCTTT.

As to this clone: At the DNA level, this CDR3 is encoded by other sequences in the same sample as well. CDR3 nucleotide sequence: TGTGCCAGCAGTCGACAGGGTGGGACTGAAGCTTTCTTT. Amino acid sequence: CASSRQGGTEAFF. The chain has TRBV7-3 and TRBJ1-1; 7 bases fit TRBD1. The CDR3 extends over 13 amino acids. Trimming at V came to 6 bases and at J to 5 bases, leaving 6 bases not matched to a gene. From germline, CDR1 is SGHTA and CDR2 FQGTGA.

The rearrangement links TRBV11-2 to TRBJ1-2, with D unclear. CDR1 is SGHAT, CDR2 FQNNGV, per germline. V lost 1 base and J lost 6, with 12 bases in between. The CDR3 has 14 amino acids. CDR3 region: CASSLVPLRDGYTF. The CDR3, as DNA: TGTGCCAGCAGCTTAGTTCCCCTGCGGGATGGCTACACCTTC. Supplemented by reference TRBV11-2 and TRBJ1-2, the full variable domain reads EAGVAQSPRYKIIEKRQSVAFWCNPISGHATLYWYQQILGQGPKLLIQFQNNGVVDDSQLPKDRFSAERLKGVDSTLKIQPAKLEDSAVYLCASSLVPLRDGYTFGSGTRLTVV.

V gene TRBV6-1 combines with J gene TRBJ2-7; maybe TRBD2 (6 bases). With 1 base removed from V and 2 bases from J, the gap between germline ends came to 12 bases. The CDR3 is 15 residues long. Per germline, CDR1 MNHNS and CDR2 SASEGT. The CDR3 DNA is TGTGCCAGCAGTGAAGACGGAGGGACCACCTACGAGCAGTACTTC. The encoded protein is CASSEDGGTTYEQYF.

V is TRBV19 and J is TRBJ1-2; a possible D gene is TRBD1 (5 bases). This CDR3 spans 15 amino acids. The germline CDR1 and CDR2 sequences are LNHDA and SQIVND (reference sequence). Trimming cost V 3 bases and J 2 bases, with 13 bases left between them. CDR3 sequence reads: CASSMLPQGNYGYTF. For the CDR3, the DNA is TGTGCCAGTAGTATGCTCCCCCAGGGAAACTATGGCTACACCTTC. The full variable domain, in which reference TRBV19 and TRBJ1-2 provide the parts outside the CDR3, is DGGITQSPKYLFRKEGQNVTLSCEQNLNHDAMYWYRQDPGQGLRLIYYSQIVNDFQKGDIAEGYSVSREKKESFPLTVTSAQKNPTAFYLCASSMLPQGNYGYTFGSGTRLTVV.

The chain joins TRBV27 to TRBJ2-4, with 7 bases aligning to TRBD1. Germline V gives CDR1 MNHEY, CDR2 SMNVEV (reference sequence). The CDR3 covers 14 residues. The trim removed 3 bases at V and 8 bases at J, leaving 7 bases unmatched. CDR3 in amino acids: CASSLSTGFDIQYF. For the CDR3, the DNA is TGTGCCAGCAGTTTGTCGACAGGGTTCGACATTCAGTACTTC.